Listed below are T cell receptor beta chains from one sample, sequenced in a study of blood T cell repertoires in COVID-19. Using immunoSEQ multiplex PCR, the repertoire was profiled, and TCRdb retains in-frame clones only, with some absent. Of about 91,000 clones listed, around 75% are singletons. The sample was peripheral blood. The receptors derive from a man in his sixties or seventies with acute or convalescent COVID-19. CDR3s include the opening cysteine and the closing phenylalanine or tryptophan. The D gene is left open where the match is weak. Clone size, where shown, is once, few, many, or a class for clones that have expanded.

NA TRBD2 TRBJ2-1 TRBV4-2 TGTGCCAGCAGCCAAGTAGGTAGCGGGAACTACAATGAGCAGTTCTTC CASSQVGSGNYNEQFF
NA NA TRBJ1-2 TRBV11-2 TGTGCCAGCAGCCATGGGGGGGGCTACGACTATGGCTACACCTTC CASSHGGGYDYGYTF
NA TRBD2 TRBJ2-2 TRBV14 TGTGCCAGCAGCCAAGAACCTAGCGGGAGCAGGAACGGGGAGCTGTTTTTT CASSQEPSGSRNGELFF
NA TRBD1 TRBJ1-3 TRBV14 TGTGCCAGCAGCCGGGACAGGGGCCTGGGCTCTGGAAACACCATATATTTT CASSRDRGLGSGNTIYF
once NA TRBJ1-2 TRBV7-2 TGTGCCAGCAGCTTCGTGGGGGGAGCTAACTATGGCTACACCTTC CASSFVGGANYGYTF
NA NA TRBJ1-5 TRBV6-2/TRBV6-3 TGTGCCAGCAGTTATCGGGGTCGGCGTCAGCCCCAGCATTTT CASSYRGRRQPQHF
NA NA TRBJ2-7 TRBV5-4 TGTGCCAGCAGTTACCGGGACTTGCCCTACGAGCAGTACTTC CASSYRDLPYEQYF
NA NA TRBJ1-2 TRBV7-3 TGTGCCAGCAGCTTAACGGGCGCCGGTAACTATGGCTACACCTTC CASSLTGAGNYGYTF
NA TRBD1 TRBJ1-3 TRBV27 TGTGCCAGCAGTAAATCCGGGACAGCTGGAAACACCATATATTTT CASSKSGTAGNTIYF
once TRBD1 TRBJ1-1 TRBV7-2 TGTGCCAGCAGCTTGGTCGGGACAGGGGTCTACACTGAAGCTTTCTTT CASSLVGTGVYTEAFF
NA TRBD1 TRBJ1-1 TRBV5-5 TGTGCCAGCAGCTTGCGGGACAGACCGAACACTGAAGCTTTCTTT CASSLRDRPNTEAFF
NA TRBD1 TRBJ2-1 TRBV18 TGTGCCAGCTCACCAGAGGACAGGCTACACTACAATGAGCAGTTCTTC CASSPEDRLHYNEQFF
NA NA TRBJ1-2 TRBV9 TGTGCCAGCAGCGTAGGCGGAGGGGTGGGATTCGGGGGCTACACCTTC CASSVGGGVGFGGYTF
NA TRBD1 TRBJ1-2 TRBV28 TGTGCCAGCAGTTTTGGCCGGACAGGGGTTGACTACACCTTC CASSFGRTGVDYTF
NA NA TRBJ2-2 TRBV2 TGTGCCAGCAGTGCCGGGACATACGGGGAGCTGTTTTTT CASSAGTYGELFF
NA NA TRBJ1-2 TRBV28 TGTGCCAGCAGGGAACAGGTTCCCCATGGCTACACCTTC CASREQVPHGYTF
once NA TRBJ1-2 TRBV5-1 TGCGCCAGCAGCTGGGGGGTAAACGATGGCTACACCTTC CASSWGVNDGYTF
once NA TRBJ1-4 TRBV4-1 TGCGCCAGCAGCCAAGTGCCCACAAAGAATGAAAAACTGTTTTTT CASSQVPTKNEKLFF
few NA TRBJ2-7 TRBV9 TGTGCCAGCGCCACCGCGGGCAGCTCCTACGAGCAGTACTTC CASATAGSSYEQYF
NA TRBD1 TRBJ2-7 TRBV30 TGTGCCTGGGAGGGCCCCGGGACAGGGACCATCTACGAGCAGTACTTC CAWEGPGTGTIYEQYF
once TRBD2 TRBJ2-3 TRBV30 TGTGCCTGGACCAAAGCCCACCTTAGCGGGGCCGGGGGCACAGATACGCAGTATTTT CAWTKAHLSGAGGTDTQYF
once TRBD2 TRBJ2-1 TRBV4-3 TGCGCCAGCAGCCAAGATCTAAGGTCTAGCGGGGACAATGAGCAGTTCTTC CASSQDLRSSGDNEQFF
NA NA TRBJ2-7 TRBV4-1 TGCGCCAGCAGCCAAGATATCGGGGGATCGGCCTACGAGCAGTACTTC CASSQDIGGSAYEQYF
NA NA TRBJ1-3 TRBV19 TGTGCCAGTAGATCGTGGGGGCTTCGAGGAAACACCATATATTTT CASRSWGLRGNTIYF
many NA TRBJ2-2 TRBV4-3 TGCGCCAGCAGCCAAGATCCCAGGGGCGACACCGGGGAGCTGTTTTTT CASSQDPRGDTGELFF
NA TRBD1 TRBJ2-4 TRBV5-1 TGCGCCAGCAGCGCCGGACAGGGGTTAGCCAAAAACATTCAGTACTTC CASSAGQGLAKNIQYF
NA TRBD1 TRBJ1-3 TRBV28 TGTGCCAGCAGCCGGGACAGGGAAACCACCATATATTTT CASSRDRETTIYF
NA TRBD2 TRBJ2-5 TRBV5-1 TGCGCCAGCAGCGGCCAGGGAGGGGCCCAAGAGACCCAGTACTTC CASSGQGGAQETQYF
NA NA TRBJ1-3 TRBV7-9 TGTGCCAGCAGCCAGACAGCCAACTCTGGAAACACCATATATTTT CASSQTANSGNTIYF
NA NA TRBJ2-7 TRBV29-1 TGCAGCGTTGACGGGAAGGGTCGGGAGCAGTACTTC CSVDGKGREQYF
many TRBD1 TRBJ1-2 TRBV4-1 TGCGCCAGCAGCCGACCTCCGGGACAGGGGACTGGTGGCTACACCTTC CASSRPPGQGTGGYTF
NA TRBD2 TRBJ2-5 TRBV5-4 TGTGCCAGCAGCTTTTTCCCGGGACTAGGGGCCGGGGAGACCCAGTACTTC CASSFFPGLGAGETQYF
NA NA TRBJ1-6 TRBV27 TGTGCCAGCAGTTCCCGGACAATCGATAATTCACCCCTCCACTTT CASSSRTIDNSPLHF
once TRBD2 TRBJ2-3 TRBV18 TGTGCCAGCTCACCACCTAGCGGGAGGGTTCAGGATACGCAGTATTTT CASSPPSGRVQDTQYF
once TRBD1 TRBJ2-4 TRBV4-3 TGCGCCAGCAGCCAAGATGCAGGGGGCGTCCGGCGAAATATCTTC CASSQDAGGVRRNIF
NA TRBD1 TRBJ1-5 TRBV15 TGTGCCACCAGCAGCCTCGGGACAGGGGGCAGCAATCAGCCCCAGCATTTT CATSSLGTGGSNQPQHF
NA TRBD1 TRBJ1-6 TRBV30 TGTGCCTGGAGTGGCCGACAGGGTTTTACACCCCTCCACTTT CAWSGRQGFTPLHF
NA TRBD1 TRBJ2-7 TRBV18 TGTGCCAGCTCACCGGACAGGGGGCCCTACAACTACGAGCAGTACTTC CASSPDRGPYNYEQYF
NA NA TRBJ2-3 TRBV10-1 TGCGCCAGCAGTGAGTCGGGGTTTGGGGGGAGTACAGATACGCAGTATTTT CASSESGFGGSTDTQYF
few NA TRBJ2-7 TRBV4-1 TGCGCCAGCAGCCAAGATAGCCCCGGCGGAGCGGCTACCTACGAGCAGTACTTC CASSQDSPGGAATYEQYF
NA NA TRBJ1-6 TRBV3-1/TRBV3-2 TGTGCCAGCAGCCAAGCGCAGTCACCCCTCCACTTT CASSQAQSPLHF
NA TRBD1 TRBJ2-2 TRBV2 TGTGCCAGCAGTGGGGTGACAGGGGGGTTTACCGGGGAGCTGTTTTTT CASSGVTGGFTGELFF
NA TRBD1 TRBJ2-7 TRBV19 TGTGCCAGTAGTATTCAACCCCAGGGGGCTGGCGAGCAGTACTTC CASSIQPQGAGEQYF
NA TRBD1 TRBJ2-1 TRBV12-5 TGTGCTAGTGGTTCCCCAGGGTTTTCCGGGACAGGGTCCTACAATGAGCAGTTCTTC CASGSPGFSGTGSYNEQFF
NA NA TRBJ2-7 TRBV28 TGTGCCAGCAGTTTGACTAGGGTCGAATCCTACGAGCAGTACTTC CASSLTRVESYEQYF
few TRBD1 TRBJ1-1 TRBV30 TGTGCCTGGAGACGGGACAGGAACACTGAAGCTTTCTTT CAWRRDRNTEAFF
NA TRBD1 TRBJ2-1 TRBV7-6 TGTGCCAGCAGCACCGGGACAGGGGGCTACAATGAGCAGTTCTTC CASSTGTGGYNEQFF
NA TRBD1 TRBJ1-2 TRBV28 TGTGCCAGCAGTTTAGGGACAGGGCAAGGCTACACCTTC CASSLGTGQGYTF
NA TRBD1 TRBJ2-5 TRBV29-1 TGCAGCGCCGGGGCCGCCGGGACAGAGCAAGAGACCCAGTACTTC CSAGAAGTEQETQYF
NA NA TRBJ1-3 TRBV5-1 TGCGCCAGCAGCTTGGGGGCAGGAATTTCTGGAAACACCATATATTTT CASSLGAGISGNTIYF